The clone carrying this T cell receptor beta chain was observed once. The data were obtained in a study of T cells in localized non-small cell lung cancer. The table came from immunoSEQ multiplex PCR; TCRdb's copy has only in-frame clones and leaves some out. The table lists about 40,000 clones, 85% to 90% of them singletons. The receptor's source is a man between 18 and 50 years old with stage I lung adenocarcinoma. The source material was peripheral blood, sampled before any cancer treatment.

The CDR3 DNA is TGTGCCAGCAGCCCTAGTAGGAGAGGAAGCACAGATACGCAGTATTTT. It yields the protein CASSPSRRGSTDTQYF. The V and J genes are TRBV7-3 and TRBJ2-3; no firm D call. V lost 5 bases to trimming and J lost 0 bases, with 15 bases between them. CDR3 length: 16 amino acids. The germline gives CDR1 SGHTA, CDR2 FQGTGA.